This T cell receptor beta chain was sequenced in a study of T cells after yellow fever vaccination. For the study at large: Libraries from low-cell-number fractions were prepared with the SMART-Seq v4 Ultra Low Input RNA kit. Whole-study findings and limits: Clones that expanded after primary vaccination mostly reappeared after the booster (roughly 96% CD4, 88% CD8). Peak timing came faster in the weaker secondary response, day 5 versus 15.

MiXCR was run by TCRdb on the 5' RACE reads, yielding one entry per CDR3 protein. Seen here are about 50,000 distinct CDR3 sequences, 7.4% observed once, and the top ten hold around 28%. Germline V CDR1 and CDR2: SGHTA, FQGTGA. V gave up 1 base and J gave up 0 bases, with 14 bases separating them. The CDR3 sequence is 17 residues long. This clonotype has ten or more counts. Its matching antigen is unknown. The sample was CD8+ T cells sorted from PBMCs, taken more than 14 days after the first yellow fever vaccination. This chain links TRBV7-3 with TRBJ2-3, with D perhaps TRBD1 or TRBD2 (6 bases each). The clonotype originates from a man aged 18 to 29 who received the YFV17D yellow fever vaccine. The CDR3 loop is CASSLNEGGPSTDTQYF. The CDR3 region has the DNA TGTGCCAGCAGCTTAAACGAGGGGGGCCCTAGCACAGATACGCAGTATTTT.